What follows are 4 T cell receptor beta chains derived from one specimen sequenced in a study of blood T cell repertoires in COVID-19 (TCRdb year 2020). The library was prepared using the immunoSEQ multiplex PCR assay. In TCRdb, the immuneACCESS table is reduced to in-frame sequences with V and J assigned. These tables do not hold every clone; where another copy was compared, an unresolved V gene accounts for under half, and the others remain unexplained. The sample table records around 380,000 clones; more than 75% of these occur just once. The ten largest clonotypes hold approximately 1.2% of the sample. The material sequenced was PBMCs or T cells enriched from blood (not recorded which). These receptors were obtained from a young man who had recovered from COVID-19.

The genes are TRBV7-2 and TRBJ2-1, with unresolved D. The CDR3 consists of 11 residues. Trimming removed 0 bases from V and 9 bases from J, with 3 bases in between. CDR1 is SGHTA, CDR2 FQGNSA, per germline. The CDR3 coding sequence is TGTGCCAGCAGCTTAGCCTTTGAGCAGTTCTTC. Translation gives CASSLAFEQFF.

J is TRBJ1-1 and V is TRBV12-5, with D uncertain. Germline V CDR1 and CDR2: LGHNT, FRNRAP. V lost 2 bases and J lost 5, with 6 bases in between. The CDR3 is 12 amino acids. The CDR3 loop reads CASGLLETEAFF. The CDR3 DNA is TGTGCTAGTGGTTTGCTGGAGACTGAAGCTTTCTTT.

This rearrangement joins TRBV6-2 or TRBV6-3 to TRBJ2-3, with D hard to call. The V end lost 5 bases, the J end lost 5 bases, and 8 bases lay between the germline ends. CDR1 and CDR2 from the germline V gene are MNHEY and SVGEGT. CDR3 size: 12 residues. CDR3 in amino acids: CASSRHRDTQYF. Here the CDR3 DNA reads TGTGCCAGCAGTAGACACCGAGATACGCAGTATTTT.

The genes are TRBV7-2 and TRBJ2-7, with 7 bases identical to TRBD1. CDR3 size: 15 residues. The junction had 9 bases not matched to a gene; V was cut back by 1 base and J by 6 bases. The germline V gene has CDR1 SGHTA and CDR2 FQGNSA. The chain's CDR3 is CASSLDVTGLGEQYF. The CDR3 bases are TGTGCCAGCAGCTTAGACGTGACAGGGTTGGGCGAGCAGTACTTC.